The source of this TCR beta chain is a study of cytomegalovirus exposure and HLA in healthy donors. Study observations and caveats: Donors belonging to an Asian-associated ancestry cluster reportedly showed fewer N-insertions in productive TCRs than the roughly 670-donor mean, according to what a later analysis found. TCR beta sequences reportedly predicted most subjects' HLA-A and HLA-B alleles accurately. V- and J-gene trimming in TCR beta was tied to a missense DCLRE1C variant by an analysis performed later.

With respect to this clone: Its target is unknown.

The CDR3 is made up of 16 amino acids. In germline, CDR1 is SNHLY, CDR2 FYNNEI. V lost 1 base to trimming and J lost 0 bases, with 7 bases between them. As for the donors, each was a healthy bone marrow donor. The PCR contained 60 Vbeta and 13 Jbeta primers. TCRdb's copy holds only in-frame clones and misses some; the assay was immunoSEQ multiplex PCR. Here the sample spans around 100,000 clones, around three quarters being singletons. Sequencing used PBMCs. The TCR sequence derives from a woman aged 45-65 years in good health and CMV-seropositive. The gene calls are TRBV2 and TRBJ2-6; D is ambiguous. The DNA of the CDR3 is TGTGCCAGCAGTGAAGGAGGCGGCTCTGGGGCCAACGTCCTGACTTTC. Translating it yields CASSEGGGSGANVLTF.